This T cell receptor (beta chain) was profiled in a study of T cells in lung cancer brain metastases (dated by TCRdb to the late 2010s). As for the study more broadly: Of the 20 patients, more than 15 had a history of tobacco use, with a median of roughly 41 pack-years. The primary and brain metastasis specimens were acquired a median of around 340 days apart. The median age of the patients at first diagnosis was around 58 years, and the group included 9 males and 11 to 12 females. The study compared TCR beta CDR3 repertoires between fully resected primary non-small cell lung cancers and paired brain metastases. The average DNA integrity number was approximately 3.6 in both primary and metastatic specimens, and the two sites did not differ significantly. A cohort of about 20 patients was included, from whom roughly 40 specimens were contributed, with one primary lung lesion and one brain metastasis obtained from each patient. Of the approximately 20 patients, more than 15 received no interval therapy between resection of the primary and resection of the metastasis.

The trim is 3 bases for V and 2 bases for J, with a gap of 10 bases between the germline ends. Per the germline V gene (reference sequence), LNHDA is the CDR1 and SQIVND is the CDR2. The CDR3 starts with the cysteine, ends with the phenylalanine, and has 14 residues. Solely the CDR3 DNA is kept, with 42 bases framed from the first base. What the authors observed across the whole study: Effects of preoperative corticosteroids on T cell infiltration in brain metastases could not be controlled. In brain metastases, the ten most abundant clones accounted for a significantly larger fraction of the repertoire than in primaries, a finding that suggests clonal expansion. Compared with their paired primaries, brain metastases had significantly fewer unique productive clones (median about 1,500 versus 4,500). DNA fragmentation in the FFPE samples may have kept the complete infiltrating T cell repertoire from being retrieved. Most clones were specific to a single lesion, and overlap between paired lesions was limited (mean Morisita index around 0.25).

As concerns this clone: Its specific antigen is unknown. No base quality information exists; no much larger clone differs at one position.

Each sample received about 2.24 to 5 ug of genomic DNA as input, and the DNA input was kept equal within each pair of samples. TCR beta libraries were constructed with the immunoSEQ hsTCRbeta Kit, with multiplexed V and J gene primers used across two PCR steps. Pooled libraries, together with positive and negative controls, were sequenced on an Illumina MiSeq with a 100-cycle paired-end protocol. In the source study's methods: The immunoSEQ vendor processed the raw data into normalized, annotated TCR beta repertoire reports. Richness was defined as the number of unique clones by nucleotide sequence, and the iChao1 and Efron-Thisted estimators were used to extrapolate total richness. To characterize and compare the paired lesions, the analysis used Pielou's evenness, Simpson's index, the proportional abundance of the top-ten clones, and the Morisita overlap index. TCRdb retrieved this table from immuneACCESS and kept in-frame rearrangements only. Not all clones are present; in checked studies, unresolved V genes account for under half, and no reason is known for the remainder. That table gives V, J and clone size, and the DNA gave D and trimming. A total of a few thousand clones appear in this sample, 80% to 90% of them only once. 2.4% of the sample comes from the top ten.

Patients underwent resection for synchronous oligometastatic disease or delayed recurrence of a solitary brain metastasis. To avoid including cancers other than NSCLC, any patient with a history of multiple malignancies was excluded. Tumor areas were macrodissected from five deparaffinized 7.5 to 10 um unstained sections under guidance from marked H&E slides. Every specimen was formalin-fixed and paraffin-embedded (FFPE). Genomic DNA was extracted using the AllPrep DNA/RNA FFPE Kit. The rearranged segments are TRBV19 and TRBJ1-2, and possibly TRBD1, on 6 matching bases. The material sequenced was tumor tissue from the primary lung tumor. In light of the paper, this sample's cell subset or site label describes: primary lung cancer lesion. The sequence came from a man aged 50 to 60 with non-small cell lung cancer. DNA sequence: TGTGCCAGTAGTATGAACAGGGCGAACTATGGCTACACCTTC. The translation is CASSMNRANYGYTF.